This T cell receptor beta chain was profiled in a study of T cell responses to AZD1222 COVID-19 vaccine (dated by TCRdb to about 2021). With respect to the entire study: AZD1222 recipients given second doses at about 4 weeks or at about 12 weeks were pooled, since spike-specific TCR depth and breadth were not found to differ between the two schedules. Trial participants were enrolled by age into subgroups of 18-55, 56-69 and 70-plus years, and 148, 28 and 57 TCR-sequenced participants, respectively, were included in these subgroups. TCR sequencing covered over 230 trial participants: 200 to 220 given two doses of AZD1222 and 26 given two doses of MenACWY control vaccine. Overall results and qualifications from the work: The 56-69-year group was small, and its depth increase did not reach significance, likely because of low power. Most participants were white British and females outnumbered males, and the authors suggested that clonal diversity may have been underestimated. Vaccine-associated CD4 TCRs spanned the whole spike protein, with dominant responses in regions 160-218 and 743-854. Epitopes outside the regions mutated in the B.1.351 and B.1.1.7 variants were reportedly recognized by nearly half of the unique spike-specific TCRs. Conclusions about previously exposed vaccinees are limited, since just five or six AZD1222 recipients were seropositive for SARS-CoV-2 at baseline. Because no samples from the day 14 peak response were available, repertoires could be characterized only after the peak T cell response. A significant rise in spike-specific TCR breadth and depth was observed after two AZD1222 doses relative to day 0 and relative to MenACWY recipients.

As concerns this clone: No antigen is known for it. Per-nucleotide qualities are absent, and no much larger clonotype sits a single base away.

The CDR3 regions of human TCRbeta chains were analyzed by immunosequencing. On the study's bioinformatics: TCRs in the repertoires were matched against a reference library of SARS-CoV-2-specific TCRs that had been generated with the MIRA antigen-specificity platform. Breadth meant the fraction of unique TCRs that were SARS-CoV-2-associated, whereas depth meant the fraction of total T cells that were SARS-CoV-2-associated. Using the MIRA data, each spike-specific TCR was assigned both to the spike region to which the TCR was reactive and to a CD4 or CD8 class. Log10-transformed breadth and depth values were compared by one-way ANOVA with Sidak's multiple comparisons tests. Imported from immuneACCESS, the table was reduced by TCRdb to in-frame sequences with V and J called. These copies leave out some clones; in studies compared against another copy, an unresolved V gene accounts for under half, and the cause of the remainder is not known. Clonal size and the V and J genes are those of that table, whereas D and trimming came from the DNA. This sample comprises approximately 170,000 clones, approximately 89% of them detected only once. The ten largest account for approximately 4% of the sample.

This specimen's time point label, interpreted: baseline before first vaccination. Vaccinee samples were obtained from the UK trials COV001 and COV002, which included a single-blind randomized controlled phase 2/3 trial of AZD1222 (ChAdOx1 nCoV-19) in healthy adults. Trial participant PBMC samples were collected at day 0 and day 28 after the second dose for TCRbeta chain sequencing. The CDR3 holds 14 amino acids from the cysteine to the phenylalanine. The only DNA kept is the CDR3, 42 bases in frame from the first base. Unmatched junction bases come to 2, with V trimmed by 1 base and J by 6 bases. From the germline V gene, CDR1 is MNHEY and CDR2 is SVGAGI.

The sequence was obtained from an adult in good health. The chain is made from TRBV6-5 and TRBJ2-2, with TRBD1 identical over 7 junction bases. The source was peripheral blood, collected on day 0 of AZD1222 vaccination. In nucleotide form, the sequence is TGTGCCAGCAGTTACTTCCAGGGGGCCGGGGAGCTGTTTTTT. This codes for CASSYFQGAGELFF.